Listed here are 23 T cell receptor beta chains from one sample, sequenced in a study of shared clonotypes between healthy human individuals (dated by TCRdb to the early 2020s). The receptor library was made with the immunoSEQ multiplex PCR assay. Here the immuneACCESS table is served through TCRdb, limited to in-frame sequences with V and J called. Missing clones are a known gap in these copies; in checked studies unresolved V genes cover under half, and the rest lacks a known reason. This sample is represented by more than 1 million clones; about four fifths of them were singletons. The top ten clones comprise more than 0.5% of the sample. What was sequenced was memory CD4+ T cells from PBMCs. The cell subset or site label of this sample denotes: CD45RA-negative fraction. These receptors were collected from a man younger than 35 in good health. Some clones in this sample may be carry-over from other donors' samples.

The chain employs TRBV4-2 and TRBJ1-3, with 9 nucleotides matching TRBD1. Trimming took 8 bases from V and 4 from J; bases not matched to a gene: 6. Looked up from germline, CDR1 is LGHNA and CDR2 is YNFKEQ. CDR3 size: 14 residues. CDR3 loop: CASAITGGGNTIYF. The CDR3 DNA reads as TGTGCCAGCGCGATAACAGGGGGCGGAAACACCATATATTTT.

This chain joins TRBV10-3 and TRBJ2-2; D perhaps matches TRBD2 (6 bases). The ends were cut back, 6 bases at V and 6 bases at J, with 11 bases in the middle. The CDR3 length is 13 residues. Germline CDR1 is ENHRY and CDR2 is SYGVKD. The CDR3 nucleotides are TGTGCCATCAGACCCGCGGGGTCCGGGGAGCTGTTTTTT. Protein product: CAIRPAGSGELFF.

The sample holds one count of this clone. The chain has TRBV2 and TRBJ2-3; D is undetermined. Trimming pared 5 bases from V and 2 bases from J, leaving 11 bases between. The CDR3 spans 14 residues. The germline CDR1 and CDR2 sequences are SNHLY and FYNNEI. CDR3 in amino acids: CASSKEVSTDTQYF. The DNA for the CDR3 is TGTGCCAGCAGTAAAGAGGTTTCCACAGATACGCAGTATTTT. Looking up the rest from reference TRBV2 and TRBJ2-3 gives the full variable domain: EPEVTQTPSHQVTQMGQEVILRCVPISNHLYFYWYRQILGQKVEFLVSFYNNEISEKSEIFDDQFSVERPDGSNFTLKIRSTKLEDSAMYFCASSKEVSTDTQYFGPGTRLTVL.

The V gene is TRBV28, the J gene TRBJ1-5, with 9 bases fitting TRBD1. CDR1 is MDHEN, CDR2 SYDVKM, per germline. CDR3 length: 14 amino acids. Unmatched junction bases numbered 4, after V lost 5 bases and J lost 5 bases. CDR3: CASSVGQGHQPQHF. In DNA, the CDR3 is TGTGCCAGCAGTGTCGGACAGGGGCATCAGCCCCAGCATTTT.

The rearrangement links TRBV7-9 to TRBJ2-6; the D is unclear. This CDR3 spans 17 amino acids. The germline V gene has CDR1 SEHNR and CDR2 FQNEAQ (reference sequence). V shed 1 base and J shed 0 bases, with 10 bases lying between them. The CDR3 protein is CASSLVWQSSGANVLTF. CDR3 bases: TGTGCCAGCAGCTTAGTGTGGCAGAGCTCTGGGGCCAACGTCCTGACTTTC.

The gene calls are TRBV28 and TRBJ2-2; perhaps TRBD1 as D (5 bases). V lost 2 bases and J lost 8, with 15 bases in between. CDR1 and CDR2 (germline): MDHEN, SYDVKM. This CDR3 is 15 amino acids long. Here the CDR3 reads CASSLLDLKGGELFF. CDR3 nucleotides: TGTGCCAGCAGTTTACTAGATTTGAAGGGGGGGGAGCTGTTTTTT. Variable domain in full (rest from reference TRBV28 and TRBJ2-2): DVKVTQSSRYLVKRTGEKVFLECVQDMDHENMFWYRQDPGLGLRLIYFSYDVKMKEKGDIPEGYSVSREKKERFSLILESASTNQTSMYLCASSLLDLKGGELFFGEGSRLTVL.

V gene TRBV27 combines with J gene TRBJ2-3; the D is unclear. Per germline, CDR1 MNHEY and CDR2 SMNVEV (reference sequence). V shed 2 bases and J shed 1 base, with 10 bases lying between them. This CDR3 region has 15 residues. The CDR3 DNA reads TGTGCCAGCAGTTTAGGCGGCTTACGCACAGATACGCAGTATTTT. It codes for CASSLGGLRTDTQYF.

CDR3 residues: CASSVRGTGEKLFF. DNA for the CDR3: TGTGCCAGCAGCGTACGTGGGACAGGAGAAAAACTGTTTTTT. This chain uses TRBV9 with TRBJ1-4, with 8 positions matching TRBD1. The CDR3 is 14 residues long. After removal of 1 base from V and 8 bases from J, the junction contained 4 bases not matched to a gene. Germline V gene sequence: CDR1 SGDLS, CDR2 YYNGEE. Full variable domain (rest looked up from reference TRBV9 and TRBJ1-4): DSGVTQTPKHLITATGQRVTLRCSPRSGDLSVYWYQQSLDQGLQFLIQYYNGEERAKGNILERFSAQQFPDLHSELNLSSLELGDSALYFCASSVRGTGEKLFFGSGTQLSVL.

V is TRBV5-1 and J is TRBJ1-3; D gene ambiguous. Trimming pared 4 bases from V and 8 bases from J, leaving 19 bases between. The CDR3 is 15 amino acids. Germline V gives CDR1 SGHRS, CDR2 YFSETQ. The CDR3 here is CASSLSRGSGDTIYF. Written as DNA, the CDR3 is TGCGCCAGCAGCCTGTCAAGAGGGTCAGGAGACACCATATATTTT.

The chain recombines TRBV25-1 with TRBJ1-5; D may be TRBD1 (5 bases). CDR1 is MGHDK and CDR2 is SYGVNS in the germline V gene. The CDR3 runs 13 residues. Trimming left V 8 bases short and J 4 bases short, with 12 bases between. The CDR3 protein is CASGTQGNQPQHF. As DNA, the CDR3 is TGTGCCAGCGGAACCCAGGGAAATCAGCCCCAGCATTTT. Based on the CDR3 plus reference TRBV25-1 and TRBJ1-5, the full variable domain is EADIYQTPRYLVIGTGKKITLECSQTMGHDKMYWYQQDPGMELHLIHYSYGVNSTEKGDLSSESTVSRIRTEHFPLTLESARPSHTSQYLCASGTQGNQPQHFGDGTRLSIL.

The table lists this clone with a few counts. The CDR3 protein is CASSRPPSGTFF. DNA for the CDR3: TGTGCCAGCAGCCGCCCGCCGTCAGGGACTTTCTTT. The chain combines TRBV6-5 with TRBJ1-1; D possibly corresponds to TRBD1 (5 bases). CDR1 is MNHEY, CDR2 SVGAGI, per germline. The CDR3 loop spans 12 amino acids. V lost 6 bases, J lost 12 bases, and 17 bases lay in between.

The V call is TRBV9, the J call TRBJ1-2; no definite D call. In germline, CDR1 is SGDLS, CDR2 YYNGEE. The germline V and J ends were trimmed by 0 bases and 4 bases, with 7 bases remaining between them. This CDR3 comprises 13 residues. CDR3 region: CASSVGESYGYTF. CDR3 nucleotide sequence: TGTGCCAGCAGCGTAGGAGAGAGCTATGGCTACACCTTC.

The chain employs TRBV5-4 and TRBJ1-2; 11 nucleotides agree with TRBD1. Trimming at V came to 3 bases and at J to 6 bases, leaving 10 bases not matched to a gene. This CDR3 region has 16 residues. CDR1 and CDR2 (germline): SGHNT, YYREEE (reference sequence). CDR3 protein: CASSSPLGQGGNGYTF. The CDR3, as DNA: TGTGCCAGCAGCTCACCCTTGGGACAGGGGGGCAATGGCTACACCTTC.

The chain couples TRBV2 to TRBJ2-7; possible D gene TRBD1, 6 bases. The length of the CDR3 is 15 residues. V was cut by 10 bases and J by 2 bases, with 21 bases left in between. Germline V gene data show CDR1 as SNHLY and CDR2 as FYNNEI. Here the CDR3 reads CAITGSPGTTYEQYF. In DNA form, the CDR3 reads TGTGCCATTACAGGGAGTCCAGGGACAACCTACGAGCAGTACTTC.

In its sample, this clone was seen once. The chain has TRBV19 and TRBJ2-7; TRBD2 aligns across 14 bases. V was clipped by 3 bases and J by 2 bases; unmatched bases: 6. The CDR3 is made up of 17 amino acids. Germline V gene sequence: CDR1 LNHDA, CDR2 SQIVND (reference sequence). This CDR3 is CASSMGTSGSPPYEQYF. In DNA form, the CDR3 reads TGTGCCAGTAGTATGGGGACTAGCGGGAGCCCCCCCTACGAGCAGTACTTC.

This sequence joins TRBV7-2 and TRBJ2-7; a weak D match, TRBD1 (6 bases). The V end lost 1 base, the J end lost 3 bases, and 13 bases lay between the germline ends. The CDR3 loop spans 15 amino acids. Per the germline V gene, CDR1 is SGHTA and CDR2 is FQGNSA. CDR3 in DNA: TGTGCCAGCAGCTTAGGGGCAGGGGAAAACTACGAGCAGTACTTC. Translated: CASSLGAGENYEQYF.

The V gene is TRBV7-6, the J gene TRBJ2-7, with TRBD1 matching over 9 bases. CDR3 length: 13 residues. Germline trimming cut 5 bases from V and 7 bases from J; bases unmatched to any gene: 6. CDR1 and CDR2 (germline): SGHVS, FNYEAQ. Here the CDR3 reads CASSPGTGREQYF. CDR3 coding DNA: TGTGCCAGCAGCCCAGGGACAGGGCGGGAGCAGTACTTC. Using reference TRBV7-6 and TRBJ2-7 for the parts outside the CDR3, the full variable domain is GAGVSQSPRYKVTKRGQDVALRCDPISGHVSLYWYRQALGQGPEFLTYFNYEAQQDKSGLPNDRFSAERPEGSISTLTIQRTEQRDSAMYRCASSPGTGREQYFGPGTRLTVT.

This sequence joins TRBV11-2 and TRBJ2-2; 8 bases are a match to TRBD1. With V trimmed by 5 bases and J by 4 bases, 6 bases remained unmatched. Per the germline V gene, CDR1 is SGHAT and CDR2 is FQNNGV. CDR3 length: 15 residues. CDR3 DNA: TGTGCCAGCAGCAAAGGACAGGGTGGCACCGGGGAGCTGTTTTTT. Protein product: CASSKGQGGTGELFF. Supplemented by reference TRBV11-2 and TRBJ2-2, the full variable domain reads EAGVAQSPRYKIIEKRQSVAFWCNPISGHATLYWYQQILGQGPKLLIQFQNNGVVDDSQLPKDRFSAERLKGVDSTLKIQPAKLEDSAVYLCASSKGQGGTGELFFGEGSRLTVL.

The V and J genes are TRBV6-1 and TRBJ2-1; D unresolved. V was shortened by 6 bases and J by 9 bases, with 18 bases between the two germline ends. Germline loops: CDR1 MNHNS, CDR2 SASEGT. The CDR3 has 14 amino acids. The CDR3 region is CASRPLGLTTEQFF. The CDR3 DNA reads TGTGCCAGCAGGCCATTGGGCCTGACCACTGAGCAGTTCTTC.

This clone was seen only once. The identical CDR3 is also encoded by other nucleotide sequences in the sample. V usage is TRBV18 and J usage is TRBJ1-3, with D perhaps matching TRBD1 (5 bases). This CDR3 spans 15 amino acids. Germline loops: CDR1 KGHSH, CDR2 LQKENI. V was cut by 2 bases and J by 0 bases, with 8 bases left in between. The DNA of the CDR3 is TGTGCCAGCTCACCATCCGGGACCTCTGGAAACACCATATATTTT. Encoded protein: CASSPSGTSGNTIYF.

As for this clone: It is likely a read error: a sequence one base away is far more abundant. Other DNA sequences of this sample code for an identical CDR3. The chain joins TRBV7-2 to TRBJ2-7; 7 nucleotides line up with TRBD1. V dropped 5 bases and J dropped 0; count of bases not matched to a gene: 4. The CDR3 is 14 amino acids. Germline V gives CDR1 SGHTA, CDR2 FQGNSA. CDR3 amino acids: CASSPTGNSYEQYF. In nucleotides, the CDR3 is TGTGCCAGCAGCCCGACAGGGAACTCCTACGAGCAGTACTTC.

The rearrangement links TRBV7-9 to TRBJ2-1, with 9 nucleotides matching TRBD2. In germline, CDR1 is SEHNR, CDR2 FQNEAQ (reference sequence). J gave up 7 bases and V 5 bases, and 15 bases lay outside the gene matches. This CDR3 spans 17 amino acids. The CDR3 here is CASSTSWGSGSSNEQFF. The CDR3 DNA sequence: TGTGCCAGCAGCACCAGTTGGGGTAGCGGGAGTTCGAATGAGCAGTTCTTC.

The chain has TRBV7-7 and TRBJ2-2; D not resolved. Germline CDR1 SSHAT, CDR2 FNYEAQ (reference sequence). Trimming pared 6 bases from V and 0 bases from J, leaving 8 bases between. The CDR3 is 14 residues long. The CDR3 DNA reads TGTGCCAGCAGGACTCAAGCGAACACCGGGGAGCTGTTTTTT. Translation gives CASRTQANTGELFF.